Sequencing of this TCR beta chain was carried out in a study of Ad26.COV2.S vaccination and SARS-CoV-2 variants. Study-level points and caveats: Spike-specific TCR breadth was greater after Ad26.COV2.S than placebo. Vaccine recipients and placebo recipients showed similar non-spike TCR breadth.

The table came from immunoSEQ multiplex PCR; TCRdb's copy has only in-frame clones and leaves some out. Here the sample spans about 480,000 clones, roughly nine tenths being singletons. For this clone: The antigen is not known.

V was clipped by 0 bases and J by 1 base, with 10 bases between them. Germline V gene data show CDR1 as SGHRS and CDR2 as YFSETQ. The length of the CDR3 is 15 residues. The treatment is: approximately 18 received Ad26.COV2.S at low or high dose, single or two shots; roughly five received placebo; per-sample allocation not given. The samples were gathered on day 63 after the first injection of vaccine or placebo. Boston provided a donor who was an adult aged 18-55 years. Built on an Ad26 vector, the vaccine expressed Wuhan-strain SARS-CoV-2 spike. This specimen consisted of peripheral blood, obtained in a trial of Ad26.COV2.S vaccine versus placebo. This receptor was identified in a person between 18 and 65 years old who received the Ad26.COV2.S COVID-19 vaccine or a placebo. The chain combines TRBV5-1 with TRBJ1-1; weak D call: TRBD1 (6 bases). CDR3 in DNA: TGCGCCAGCAGCTTGGCCGAGGGGGAGAACACTGAAGCTTTCTTT. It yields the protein CASSLAEGENTEAFF.